The clone carrying this TCR beta chain was found once. What it recognizes is unknown. This record comes from a study of cytomegalovirus exposure and HLA in healthy donors. Study results and caveats: Among TCR beta chains, those listed as cytomegalovirus-associated numbered fewer than 200.

It was with 60 Vbeta and 13 Jbeta primers that the PCR ran. Assay: immunoSEQ multiplex PCR; the TCRdb copy retains only in-frame clones and omits some. The repertoire holds about 190,000 clones, with approximately 80% as singletons. Germline values: CDR1 SGHAT, CDR2 FQNNGV. The CDR3 runs 15 residues. Trimming at V came to 6 bases and at J to 7 bases, leaving 7 bases not matched to a gene. This chain uses TRBV11-2 with TRBJ2-1, with TRBD1 identical over 12 bases. The specimen sequenced was PBMCs. This TCR was sampled from a woman between 45 and 60 years old in good health and CMV-seropositive. CDR3: CASRPGTGGLNEQFF. The CDR3 region has the DNA TGTGCCAGCAGGCCCGGGACAGGGGGCCTAAATGAGCAGTTCTTC.